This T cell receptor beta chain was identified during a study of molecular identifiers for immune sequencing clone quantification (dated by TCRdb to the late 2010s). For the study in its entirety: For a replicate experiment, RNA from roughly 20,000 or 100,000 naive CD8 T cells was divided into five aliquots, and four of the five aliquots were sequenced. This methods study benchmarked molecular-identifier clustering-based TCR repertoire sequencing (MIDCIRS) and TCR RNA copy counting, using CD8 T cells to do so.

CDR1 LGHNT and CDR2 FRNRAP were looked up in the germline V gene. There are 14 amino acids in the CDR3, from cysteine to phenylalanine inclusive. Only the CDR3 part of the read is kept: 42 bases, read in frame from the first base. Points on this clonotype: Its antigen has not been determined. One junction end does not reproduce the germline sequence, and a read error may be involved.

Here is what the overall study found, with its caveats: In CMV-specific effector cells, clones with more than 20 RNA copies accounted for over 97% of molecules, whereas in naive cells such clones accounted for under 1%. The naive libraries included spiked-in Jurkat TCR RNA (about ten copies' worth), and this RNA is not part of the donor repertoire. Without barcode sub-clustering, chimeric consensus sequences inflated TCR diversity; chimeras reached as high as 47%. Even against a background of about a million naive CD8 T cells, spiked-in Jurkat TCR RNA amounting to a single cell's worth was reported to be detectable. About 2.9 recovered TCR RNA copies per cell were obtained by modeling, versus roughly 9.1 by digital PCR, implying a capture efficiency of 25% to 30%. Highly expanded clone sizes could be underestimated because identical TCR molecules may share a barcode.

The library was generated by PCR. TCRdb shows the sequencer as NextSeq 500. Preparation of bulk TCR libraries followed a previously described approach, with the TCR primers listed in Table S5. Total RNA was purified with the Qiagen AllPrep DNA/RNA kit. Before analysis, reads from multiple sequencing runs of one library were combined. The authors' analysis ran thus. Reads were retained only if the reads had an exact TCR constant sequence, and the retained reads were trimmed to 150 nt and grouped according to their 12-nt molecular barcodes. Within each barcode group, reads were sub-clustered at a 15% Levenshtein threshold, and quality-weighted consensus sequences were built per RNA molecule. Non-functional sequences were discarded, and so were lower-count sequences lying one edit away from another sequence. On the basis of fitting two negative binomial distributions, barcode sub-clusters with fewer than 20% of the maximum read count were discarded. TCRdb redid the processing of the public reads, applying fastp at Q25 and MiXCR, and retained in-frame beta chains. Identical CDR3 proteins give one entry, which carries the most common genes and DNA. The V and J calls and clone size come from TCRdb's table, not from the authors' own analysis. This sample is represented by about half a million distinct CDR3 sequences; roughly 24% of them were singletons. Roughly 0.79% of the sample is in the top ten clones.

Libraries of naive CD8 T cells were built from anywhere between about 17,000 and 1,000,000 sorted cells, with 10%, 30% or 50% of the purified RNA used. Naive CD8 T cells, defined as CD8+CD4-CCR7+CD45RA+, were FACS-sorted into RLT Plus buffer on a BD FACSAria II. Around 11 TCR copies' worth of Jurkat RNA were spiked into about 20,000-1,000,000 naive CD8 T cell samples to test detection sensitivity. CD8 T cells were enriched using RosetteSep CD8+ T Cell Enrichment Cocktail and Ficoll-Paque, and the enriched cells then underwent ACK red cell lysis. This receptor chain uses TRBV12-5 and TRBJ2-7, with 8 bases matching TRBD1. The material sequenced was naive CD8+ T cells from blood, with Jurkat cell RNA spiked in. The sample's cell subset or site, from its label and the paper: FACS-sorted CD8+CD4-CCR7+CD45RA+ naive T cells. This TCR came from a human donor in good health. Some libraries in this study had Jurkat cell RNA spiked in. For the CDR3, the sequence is CASGFVQGVHEQYF. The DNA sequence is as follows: TGTGCTAGTGGTTTTGTACAGGGGGTACACGAGCAGTATTTC.